Following are 29 T cell receptor beta chains from one sample sequenced in a study of cytomegalovirus exposure and HLA in healthy donors. Vbeta (60) and Jbeta (13) primers were used in the PCR. Repertoires were generated with immunoSEQ multiplex PCR, while TCRdb's copy carries only in-frame clones and drops some. The sample consists of approximately 85,000 clones, more than 55% of them appearing once. The sample consisted of PBMCs. The source of these receptors is a woman aged 25 to 39 in good health and CMV-seropositive.

The rearrangement links TRBV9 to TRBJ2-7, with D possibly being TRBD2 (6 bases). This CDR3 comprises 15 residues. The germline V and J ends were trimmed by 5 bases and 2 bases, with 17 bases remaining between them. Per germline, CDR1 SGDLS and CDR2 YYNGEE. The CDR3 nucleotides read TGTGCCAGCAGTGAAGAGGAGGGTTCCCCCTACGAGCAGTACTTC. This codes for CASSEEEGSPYEQYF.

This clone was detected a few times. This chain connects TRBV11-2 to TRBJ2-5; 8 bases align to TRBD2. V lost 0 bases and J lost 3; bases outside the gene matches: 15. CDR3 length: 19 amino acids. CDR1 is SGHAT, CDR2 FQNNGV, per germline. The chain's CDR3 is CASSLDRPRGGGLEETQYF. The CDR3 DNA reads as TGTGCCAGCAGCTTAGATAGGCCTCGGGGCGGGGGGCTGGAAGAGACCCAGTACTTC.

The chain links TRBV29-1 to TRBJ1-6; 7 bases are shared with TRBD1. This CDR3 is 14 amino acids long. Germline V gene data show CDR1 as SQVTM and CDR2 as ANQGSEA. Trimming cost V 8 bases and J 8 bases; bases outside gene matches: 12. The CDR3 DNA reads TGCAGCTGTTTTTTTGGAACAGGGGATTCACCCCTCCACTTT. It encodes CSCFFGTGDSPLHF.

This chain links TRBV5-1 with TRBJ2-7, with TRBD1 matching over 8 bases. The CDR3 has 15 amino acids. Unmatched junction bases numbered 4, after V lost 1 base and J lost 1 base. The germline CDR1 and CDR2 sequences are SGHRS and YFSETQ. CDR3 DNA sequence: TGCGCCAGCAGCTTGCAGACAGGGGTTTCCTACGAGCAGTACTTC. It specifies CASSLQTGVSYEQYF.

The chain carries TRBV13 and TRBJ2-3; 13 nucleotides line up with TRBD2. Germline V CDR1 and CDR2: PRHDT, FYEKMQ (reference sequence). V shed 4 bases and J 4 bases; nucleotides not matched to a gene: 8. CDR3 length: 17 residues. The CDR3 region has the DNA TGTGCCAGCAGCTCCCCTACTAGCGGGGGGGCCGCAGATACGCAGTATTTT. Translated: CASSSPTSGGAADTQYF.

The V and J genes are TRBV29-1 and TRBJ2-3, with D perhaps TRBD1 (5 bases). The V end lost 7 bases, the J end lost 3 bases, and 14 bases lay between the germline ends. The CDR3 runs to 13 residues. Germline values: CDR1 SQVTM, CDR2 ANQGSEA. The CDR3 nucleotides are TGCAGCGCCGGAATGGGGCCTACAGATACGCAGTATTTT. This codes for CSAGMGPTDTQYF.

CDR3 amino acids: CASSLVKVPRGISYNEQFF. The CDR3 DNA sequence: TGCGCCAGCAGCTTGGTAAAGGTACCCAGGGGGATCTCCTACAATGAGCAGTTCTTC. The chain recombines TRBV5-1 with TRBJ2-1, with 7 bases lining up with TRBD1. The junction had 12 bases not matched to a gene; V was cut back by 0 bases and J by 0 bases. Germline assignment: CDR1 SGHRS and CDR2 YFSETQ. The CDR3 contains 19 residues.

V is TRBV19 and J is TRBJ2-7, with 11 bases that match TRBD2. Unmatched junction bases numbered 4, after V lost 6 bases and J lost 3 bases. The germline CDR1 and CDR2 sequences are LNHDA and SQIVND (reference sequence). This CDR3 region has 14 residues. Here the CDR3 DNA reads TGTGCCAGTAGCCCCGGGACTAGCGGCTACGAGCAGTACTTC. Its protein is CASSPGTSGYEQYF.

The chain employs TRBV7-9 and TRBJ2-3; 11 nucleotides match TRBD2. V gave up 5 bases and J gave up 3 bases; unmatched junction bases: 4. This CDR3 contains 15 residues. Per the germline V gene, CDR1 is SEHNR and CDR2 is FQNEAQ (reference sequence). CDR3 sequence: CASSPSGGRTDTQYF. CDR3 nucleotides: TGTGCCAGCAGCCCTAGCGGGGGGAGGACAGATACGCAGTATTTT.

The chain's CDR3 is CASSEMGTALYGYTF. The CDR3 DNA reads TGTGCCAGCAGTGAAATGGGGACAGCCCTCTATGGCTACACCTTC. The rearrangement uses TRBV2 and TRBJ1-2; the match to TRBD1 covers 7 bases. CDR1 is SNHLY and CDR2 is FYNNEI in the germline V gene. The CDR3 runs 15 residues. Losses at the gene ends were 2 bases for V and 4 bases for J; bases not matched to a gene: 7. Combining the CDR3 with reference TRBV2 and TRBJ1-2 gives the whole variable domain EPEVTQTPSHQVTQMGQEVILRCVPISNHLYFYWYRQILGQKVEFLVSFYNNEISEKSEIFDDQFSVERPDGSNFTLKIRSTKLEDSAMYFCASSEMGTALYGYTFGSGTRLTVV.

This clone occurred once. The rearrangement uses TRBV4-3 and TRBJ1-2; TRBD1 aligns across 8 bases. CDR1 LGHNA and CDR2 YSLEER come from the germline V gene. V was pared by 2 bases and J by 8 bases, with 13 bases of the junction left unmatched. The CDR3 runs to 16 residues. The CDR3, as DNA: TGCGCCAGCAGCCAACTTTGGCAGGGGGCGAGGGGGGGCTACACCTTC. It yields the protein CASSQLWQGARGGYTF.

V and J are TRBV6-6 and TRBJ2-7; 10 nucleotides align to TRBD2. Unmatched junction bases numbered 6, after V lost 11 bases and J lost 2 bases. The germline V gene encodes CDR1 MNHNY and CDR2 SVGAGI (reference sequence). This CDR3 comprises 13 residues. In DNA form, the CDR3 reads TGTGCCGCCAAAGCGGGGGGGCCCTACGAGCAGTACTTC. Protein sequence: CAAKAGGPYEQYF.

The rearrangement uses TRBV25-1 and TRBJ1-1; no clear D gene. V was cut by 0 bases and J by 2 bases, with 16 bases left in between. CDR3 length: 17 residues. Per the germline V gene, CDR1 is MGHDK and CDR2 is SYGVNS. In nucleotides, the CDR3 is TGTGCCAGCAGTGAATATGTGCTGAGGGATATAAACACTGAAGCTTTCTTT. Its translation is CASSEYVLRDINTEAFF.

This clone was counted between two and nine times. For the CDR3, the DNA is TGTGCCAGCAGGGGGACAGGGGGCGCTACCGGGGAGCTGTTTTTT. Protein: CASRGTGGATGELFF. This rearrangement joins TRBV2 to TRBJ2-2; 12 positions match TRBD1. This CDR3 spans 15 amino acids. V lost 6 bases and J lost 5; bases outside the gene matches: 4. Germline V gives CDR1 SNHLY, CDR2 FYNNEI.

This sequence joins TRBV7-2 and TRBJ1-2; D might be TRBD1 (6 bases). Germline CDR1 reads SGHTA; CDR2 reads FQGNSA. The CDR3 loop spans 13 amino acids. Deletions cut 2 bases from V and 8 bases from J, with 12 bases between. CDR3 sequence (DNA): TGTGCCAGCAGCTTAAACAGGGCTAGAGGCTACACCTTC. This translates into CASSLNRARGYTF.

V and J are TRBV2 and TRBJ2-5; 9 nucleotides match TRBD2. The CDR3 runs to 14 residues. Per the germline V gene, CDR1 is SNHLY and CDR2 is FYNNEI. Trimming took 8 bases from V and 5 from J; bases not matched to a gene: 9. CDR3 nucleotides: TGTGCCAGCGGCGGGCGGGGGGGCTTCGAGACCCAGTACTTC. Encoded protein: CASGGRGGFETQYF. The full variable domain, with the rest looked up from reference TRBV2 and TRBJ2-5, is EPEVTQTPSHQVTQMGQEVILRCVPISNHLYFYWYRQILGQKVEFLVSFYNNEISEKSEIFDDQFSVERPDGSNFTLKIRSTKLEDSAMYFCASGGRGGFETQYFGPGTRLLVL.

The V call is TRBV9, the J call TRBJ2-3; a possible D gene is TRBD2 (5 bases). In germline, CDR1 is SGDLS, CDR2 YYNGEE. The CDR3 has 16 amino acids. V was pared by 2 bases and J by 1 base, with 14 bases between. CDR3 sequence: CASSVQPSGGTDTQYF. In DNA form, the CDR3 reads TGTGCCAGCAGCGTGCAGCCTTCCGGGGGCACAGATACGCAGTATTTT.

This clone has more than one count but fewer than ten. The chain recombines TRBV5-1 with TRBJ2-5, with 7 positions matching TRBD2. Losses at the gene ends were 4 bases for V and 2 bases for J; bases not matched to a gene: 8. Germline lookup yields CDR1 SGHRS and CDR2 YFSETQ. The CDR3 totals 15 residues. CDR3 bases: TGCGCCAGCAGCACTGACGCTAGCGGACAAGAGACCCAGTACTTC. Translation: CASSTDASGQETQYF.

The chain uses TRBV5-1 and TRBJ2-7; 8 bases match TRBD1. The J segment lost 2 bases and the V segment lost 2 bases, leaving 6 bases of the junction unmatched. This CDR3 has 15 amino acids. From germline, CDR1 is SGHRS and CDR2 YFSETQ. The CDR3 region is CASSFGTGLPYEQYF. DNA for the CDR3: TGCGCCAGCAGCTTTGGGACAGGCTTACCCTACGAGCAGTACTTC.

This clone has a handful of counts. The V gene is TRBV7-2, the J gene TRBJ1-4; 7 positions match TRBD1. The V gene's germline CDR1 is SGHTA and CDR2 FQGNSA. J was trimmed by 8 bases and V by 5 bases; bases with no gene match: 11. The CDR3 spans 15 residues. The CDR3 bases are TGTGCCAGCAGCCAATCGACAGGGTCTGGGGAAAAACTGTTTTTT. It specifies CASSQSTGSGEKLFF.

This clone showed up just a few times. The CDR3 loop reads CASSAADCEAFF. CDR3 in DNA: TGTGCCAGCAGCGCGGCGGACTGCGAAGCTTTCTTT. The chain has TRBV7-9 and TRBJ1-1; D is undetermined. The V end was cut by 5 bases, the J end by 8 bases, with 12 bases between. Germline CDR1 and CDR2: SEHNR and FQNEAQ (reference sequence). The CDR3 spans 12 residues.

This chain joins TRBV30 and TRBJ2-4; 7 bases map to TRBD2. Trimming at V came to 5 bases and at J to 5 bases, leaving 3 bases not matched to a gene. The germline V gene encodes CDR1 GTSNPN and CDR2 SVGIG (reference sequence). CDR3 length equals 12 residues. The CDR3 sequence is CAWGLVENIQYF. In DNA form, the CDR3 reads TGTGCCTGGGGACTAGTAGAAAACATTCAGTACTTC. Full variable domain (missing parts from reference TRBV30 and TRBJ2-4): SQTIHQWPATLVQPVGSPLSLECTVEGTSNPNLYWYRQAAGRGLQLLFYSVGIGQISSEVPQNLSASRPQDRQFILSSKKLLLSDSGFYLCAWGLVENIQYFGAGTRLSVL.

CDR3 loop: CARSLRLAGSPYEQYF. DNA of the CDR3: TGTGCCAGAAGCTTGAGACTAGCGGGGAGTCCGTACGAGCAGTACTTC. V usage is TRBV5-3 and J usage is TRBJ2-7, with TRBD2 matching over 11 bases. TRBV5-3 is annotated as an ORF whose role is uncertain. The CDR3 runs to 16 residues. Germline trimming cut 1 base from V and 4 bases from J; bases unmatched to any gene: 7.

With respect to this clone: Relative to the germline gene, one junction end is altered; a read error may explain this. V gene TRBV7-9 combines with J gene TRBJ1-6; no firm D call. Germline values: CDR1 SEHNR, CDR2 FQNEAQ (reference sequence). The CDR3 totals 13 residues. CDR3 region: CSSSPGWSSPLHF. CDR3 sequence (DNA): TGTTCCAGCAGCCCCGGATGGAGTTCACCCCTCCACTTT.

The chain employs TRBV7-9 and TRBJ1-1; 10 nucleotides match TRBD1. Germline V lookup: CDR1 SEHNR, CDR2 FQNEAQ (reference sequence). The CDR3 runs to 15 residues. Unmatched junction bases numbered 8, after V lost 5 bases and J lost 5 bases. The CDR3 protein is CASSTAGQGMTEAFF. CDR3 DNA sequence: TGTGCCAGCAGCACGGCGGGACAGGGGATGACTGAAGCTTTCTTT.

The CDR3 is CASSARLDYEQYF. DNA for the CDR3: TGTGCCAGCAGCGCCCGACTAGATTACGAGCAGTACTTC. The chain links TRBV7-8 to TRBJ2-7; maybe TRBD2 (6 bases). Germline CDR1 SGHVS, CDR2 FQNEAQ. V gave up 5 bases and J gave up 4 bases, with 12 bases separating them. CDR3 length: 13 amino acids.

This clone was seen more than once but under ten times. In nucleotides, the CDR3 is TGTGCCAGCAGCCCCGGGACAGGGAGCACTGAAGCTTTCTTT. Protein product: CASSPGTGSTEAFF. The V gene is TRBV7-8, the J gene TRBJ1-1; 9 bases map to TRBD1. The J segment lost 4 bases and the V segment lost 5 bases, leaving 5 bases of the junction unmatched. Germline V CDR1 and CDR2: SGHVS, FQNEAQ. The CDR3 consists of 14 residues.

CDR3 in DNA: TGTGCCAGCAGCAGCGGACAGAGTGTCTATGGCTACACCTTC. Its protein product is CASSSGQSVYGYTF. The chain couples TRBV5-4 to TRBJ1-2, with a tentative D call TRBD1 (6 bases). Germline CDR1 reads SGHNT; CDR2 reads YYREEE (reference sequence). Trimming pared 4 bases from V and 4 bases from J, leaving 14 bases between. The CDR3 spans 14 residues.

The rearrangement joins TRBV7-9 to TRBJ1-2, with 10 bases aligning to TRBD1. The CDR3 is made up of 16 amino acids. With 4 bases clipped from V and 3 bases from J, the junction kept 8 bases outside the gene matches. In germline, CDR1 is SEHNR, CDR2 FQNEAQ (reference sequence). CDR3 sequence (DNA): TGTGCCAGCAGCTCAGGACAGGGGGTGGAGCACTATGGCTACACCTTC. This sequence encodes CASSSGQGVEHYGYTF.